One and the same sample provided the 25 T cell receptor beta chains below, sequenced in a study of blood T cell repertoires in COVID-19. Profiling relied on immunoSEQ multiplex PCR, and the TCRdb table lists in-frame clones only, not all of them. The sample lists 250,000 to 300,000 clones, about nine tenths occurring once. Sequencing was done on a sample of peripheral blood. These receptors came from a man aged 45 to 65 with acute or convalescent COVID-19.

The CDR3 here is CASSFQRLALETQYF. CDR3 DNA: TGTGCCAGCAGTTTCCAACGACTAGCGTTAGAGACCCAGTACTTC. The chain combines TRBV27 with TRBJ2-5; the match to TRBD2 covers 8 bases. Per germline, CDR1 MNHEY and CDR2 SMNVEV (reference sequence). J gave up 4 bases and V 3 bases, and 7 bases lay outside the gene matches. This CDR3 has 15 residues.

The J gene is TRBJ2-3, the V gene TRBV5-8; 13 positions agree with TRBD2. After removal of 1 base from V and 11 bases from J, the junction contained 1 base not matched to a gene. CDR1 and CDR2 (germline): SGHTS, YDEGEE. The CDR3 loop spans 13 amino acids. The CDR3 DNA reads TGTGCCAGCAGCTTGACTAGCGGGGGGGGGCAGTATTTT. As protein: CASSLTSGGGQYF.

Ten or more counts support this clone. The V and J genes are TRBV6-2 or TRBV6-3 and TRBJ1-1, with no clear D. Trimming pared 2 bases from V and 4 bases from J, leaving 11 bases between. From germline, CDR1 is MNHEY and CDR2 SVGEGT. The CDR3 covers 14 residues. CDR3 residues: CASSYTDSFTEAFF. The CDR3 DNA reads as TGTGCCAGCAGTTACACAGATTCTTTCACTGAAGCTTTCTTT.

The chain is built from TRBV10-3 and TRBJ2-1, with 14 bases lining up with TRBD2. Germline V gene data show CDR1 as ENHRY and CDR2 as SYGVKD. The CDR3 runs to 17 residues. Trimming at V came to 6 bases and at J to 8 bases, leaving 12 bases not matched to a gene. CDR3 in amino acids: CAIRKQPGLAGEDEQFF. In DNA form, the CDR3 reads TGTGCCATCAGGAAACAGCCGGGACTAGCGGGGGAGGATGAGCAGTTCTTC.

V usage is TRBV11-2 and J usage is TRBJ2-2; D remains unclear. Per germline, CDR1 SGHAT and CDR2 FQNNGV. Trimming pared 0 bases from V and 8 bases from J, leaving 7 bases between. The CDR3 is made up of 13 amino acids. The CDR3 loop reads CASSLDSGGELFF. The CDR3 DNA follows: TGTGCCAGCAGCTTAGACTCCGGTGGGGAGCTGTTTTTT. The full variable domain, completed using reference TRBV11-2 and TRBJ2-2, is EAGVAQSPRYKIIEKRQSVAFWCNPISGHATLYWYQQILGQGPKLLIQFQNNGVVDDSQLPKDRFSAERLKGVDSTLKIQPAKLEDSAVYLCASSLDSGGELFFGEGSRLTVL.

The chain couples TRBV5-4 to TRBJ1-2; 9 bases are shared with TRBD1. Germline loops: CDR1 SGHNT, CDR2 YYREEE (reference sequence). Trimming took 4 bases from V and 7 from J; bases not matched to a gene: 8. CDR3 length equals 14 residues. CDR3 in DNA: TGTGCCAGCAGCCCGGGACAGGGAAAGGCTGGCTACACCTTC. Translated, it gives CASSPGQGKAGYTF. The entire variable domain, with the rest obtained from reference TRBV5-4 and TRBJ1-2, is as follows: ETGVTQSPTHLIKTRGQQVTLRCSSQSGHNTVSWYQQALGQGPQFIFQYYREEENGRGNFPPRFSGLQFPNYSSELNVNALELDDSALYLCASSPGQGKAGYTFGSGTRLTVV.

The genes are TRBV5-6 and TRBJ1-5; 9 bases agree with TRBD1. The CDR3 sequence is 13 residues long. Trimming at V came to 4 bases and at J to 6 bases, leaving 2 bases not matched to a gene. Germline V lookup: CDR1 SGHDT, CDR2 YYEEEE. CDR3 DNA sequence: TGTGCCAGCAGCCCGACAGGGGGTCAGCCCCAGCATTTT. Translating it yields CASSPTGGQPQHF.

The CDR3 nucleotides read TGTGCCAGCAGCCCGTCAACTAGCGGGGCGTCCTACGAGCAGTACTTC. It yields the protein CASSPSTSGASYEQYF. The chain employs TRBV5-4 and TRBJ2-7; 10 bases are a match to TRBD2. This CDR3 has 16 residues. The germline gives CDR1 SGHNT, CDR2 YYREEE (reference sequence). V gave up 4 bases and J gave up 1 base; unmatched junction bases: 8.

This clone has just one count. DNA for the CDR3: TGTGCCAGCAGCCAATCAACAGTGACTAAGGCAGGGGGTGAGACCCAGTACTTC. Protein product: CASSQSTVTKAGGETQYF. The chain recombines TRBV3-1 (or the pseudogene TRBV3-2) with TRBJ2-5; 7 nucleotides line up with TRBD1. J lost 5 bases, V lost 2 bases, and 17 bases had no gene match. The CDR3 loop spans 18 amino acids. Germline CDR1 LGHDT, CDR2 YNNKEL (reference sequence).

The chain employs TRBV3-1 (or the pseudogene TRBV3-2) and TRBJ1-2; D unclear. Trimming cost V 3 bases and J 4 bases, with 6 bases left between them. CDR3 length: 12 residues. Germline V gene data show CDR1 as LGHDT and CDR2 as YNNKEL (reference sequence). This CDR3 is CASSHSVYGYTF. DNA of the CDR3: TGTGCCAGCAGCCATTCGGTCTATGGCTACACCTTC.

The V call is TRBV7-2, the J call TRBJ1-3; possibly TRBD1 for D (5 bases). This CDR3 is 14 amino acids long. V was pared by 2 bases and J by 3 bases, with 8 bases between. Germline CDR1 reads SGHTA; CDR2 reads FQGNSA. Here the CDR3 reads CASSLPGDGNTIYF. The CDR3 DNA follows: TGTGCCAGCAGCTTACCGGGGGATGGAAACACCATATATTTT.

J is TRBJ1-2 and V is TRBV29-1; TRBD1 is a possible D gene (6 bases). The V end lost 7 bases, the J end lost 8 bases, and 20 bases lay between the germline ends. Germline loops: CDR1 SQVTM, CDR2 ANQGSEA. The CDR3 is 13 amino acids. The CDR3 sequence: CSAAPQGSEGYTF. The CDR3 DNA follows: TGCAGCGCCGCCCCACAGGGATCTGAAGGCTACACCTTC.

The V call is TRBV30, the J call TRBJ2-1; TRBD2 is a possible D gene (7 bases). The germline CDR1 and CDR2 sequences are GTSNPN and SVGIG (reference sequence). There are 14 residues in the CDR3. Trimming left V 2 bases short and J 4 bases short, with 12 bases between. The CDR3 loop is CAWSRAGAYNEQFF. CDR3 DNA: TGTGCCTGGAGTCGGGCGGGGGCTTACAATGAGCAGTTCTTC.

The chain couples TRBV5-8 to TRBJ2-3, with D unclear. CDR3 length: 14 amino acids. The ends were cut back, 4 bases at V and 4 bases at J, with 13 bases in the middle. CDR1 is SGHTS and CDR2 is YDEGEE in the germline V gene. CDR3 sequence (DNA): TGTGCCAGCAGCCCGTCCGGTACCCCAGATACGCAGTATTTT. It translates to CASSPSGTPDTQYF.

The gene calls are TRBV6-6 and TRBJ2-6, with D possibly TRBD2 on 7 matching bases. Trimming left V 4 bases short and J 6 bases short, with 13 bases between. The CDR3 has 15 residues. The germline gives CDR1 MNHNY, CDR2 SVGAGI (reference sequence). The CDR3 is CASSLGRGEANVLTF. CDR3 in DNA: TGTGCCAGCAGTTTAGGGAGGGGGGAGGCCAACGTCCTGACTTTC.

The rearrangement links TRBV5-5 to TRBJ1-5; 9 nucleotides agree with TRBD1. The CDR3 consists of 15 residues. V lost 3 bases and J lost 2; bases outside the gene matches: 3. Germline V gene lookup returns CDR1 SGHKS and CDR2 YYEKEE (reference sequence). The CDR3 reads CASSWGQGGNQPQHF. CDR3 in DNA: TGTGCCAGCAGCTGGGGACAGGGTGGCAATCAGCCCCAGCATTTT. The entire variable domain, with the rest obtained from reference TRBV5-5 and TRBJ1-5, is as follows: DAGVTQSPTHLIKTRGQQVTLRCSPISGHKSVSWYQQVLGQGPQFIFQYYEKEERGRGNFPDRFSARQFPNYSSELNVNALLLGDSALYLCASSWGQGGNQPQHFGDGTRLSIL.

The V call is TRBV7-3, the J call TRBJ2-5, with D hard to call. With 4 bases removed from V and 0 bases from J, the gap between germline ends came to 3 bases. Germline lookup yields CDR1 SGHTA and CDR2 FQGTGA. The CDR3 extends over 12 amino acids. The CDR3, as DNA: TGTGCCAGCAGCTCCAACCAAGAGACCCAGTACTTC. Translating gives CASSSNQETQYF. Looking up the rest from reference TRBV7-3 and TRBJ2-5 gives the full variable domain: GAGVSQTPSNKVTEKGKYVELRCDPISGHTALYWYRQSLGQGPEFLIYFQGTGAADDSGLPNDRFFAVRPEGSVSTLKIQRTERGDSAVYLCASSSNQETQYFGPGTRLLVL.

CDR3 amino acids: CASGKQGAINEQYF. As DNA, the CDR3 is TGTGCCAGCGGAAAACAGGGGGCAATAAACGAGCAGTACTTC. The V call is TRBV7-2, the J call TRBJ2-7; 9 bases are a match to TRBD1. CDR3 length equals 14 residues. The trim removed 8 bases at V and 5 bases at J, leaving 10 bases unmatched. Germline V gene lookup returns CDR1 SGHTA and CDR2 FQGNSA.

V gene TRBV29-1 combines with J gene TRBJ2-7, with 7 bases aligning to TRBD1. The V gene's germline CDR1 is SQVTM and CDR2 ANQGSEA. This CDR3 is built from 13 residues. The J segment lost 6 bases and the V segment lost 8 bases, leaving 13 bases of the junction unmatched. CDR3 loop: CSYYATGIGEQYF. The DNA of the CDR3 is TGCAGCTACTACGCGACAGGGATAGGCGAGCAGTACTTC.

The chain carries TRBV7-8 and TRBJ1-2; D possibly corresponds to TRBD1 (5 bases). V lost 1 base and J lost 7, with 10 bases in between. This CDR3 contains 13 residues. The V gene's germline CDR1 is SGHVS and CDR2 FQNEAQ. This CDR3 is CASSLGGDSGYTF. As DNA, the CDR3 is TGTGCCAGCAGCTTAGGGGGGGACTCTGGCTACACCTTC. The variable domain in full, completed from reference TRBV7-8 and TRBJ1-2, reads GAGVSQSPRYKVAKRGQDVALRCDPISGHVSLFWYQQALGQGPEFLTYFQNEAQLDKSGLPSDRFFAERPEGSVSTLKIQRTQQEDSAVYLCASSLGGDSGYTFGSGTRLTVV.

The chain combines TRBV7-6 with TRBJ1-1; D is ambiguous. V lost 0 bases and J lost 10, with 12 bases in between. Germline-derived CDR1 and CDR2 are SGHVS and FNYEAQ. The CDR3 length is 13 residues. CDR3 DNA sequence: TGTGCCAGCAGCTTAGCGGGGAGATGGGGAGCTTTCTTT. Translated: CASSLAGRWGAFF.

This clone was seen only once. CDR3 DNA sequence: TGTGCCAGCAGCCGCCCCCCGGCGGGCAATGAGCAGTTCTTC. As protein: CASSRPPAGNEQFF. V is TRBV5-5 and J is TRBJ2-1, with D perhaps matching TRBD2 (5 bases). Germline V CDR1 and CDR2: SGHKS, YYEKEE (reference sequence). This CDR3 spans 14 amino acids. V lost 4 bases to trimming and J lost 6 bases, with 14 bases between them.

The chain carries TRBV7-2 and TRBJ2-7, with D perhaps matching TRBD1 (5 bases). This CDR3 contains 14 residues. From germline, CDR1 is SGHTA and CDR2 FQGNSA. The germline V and J ends were trimmed by 5 bases and 0 bases, with 11 bases remaining between them. The CDR3 sequence: CASSPTVNSYEQYF. CDR3 DNA sequence: TGTGCCAGCAGCCCGACAGTTAACTCCTACGAGCAGTACTTC.

This clone appeared a few times. The chain carries TRBV19 and TRBJ2-1; perhaps TRBD1 as D (5 bases). Trimming took 4 bases from V and 6 from J, leaving 19 bases between them. CDR1 is LNHDA and CDR2 is SQIVND in the germline V gene (reference sequence). This CDR3 spans 16 amino acids. This CDR3 reads CASSNPTGAVSNEQFF. The CDR3 region has the DNA TGTGCCAGTAGTAACCCCACAGGTGCGGTGAGCAATGAGCAGTTCTTC. Together with reference TRBV19 and TRBJ2-1, the CDR3 gives the full variable domain: DGGITQSPKYLFRKEGQNVTLSCEQNLNHDAMYWYRQDPGQGLRLIYYSQIVNDFQKGDIAEGYSVSREKKESFPLTVTSAQKNPTAFYLCASSNPTGAVSNEQFFGPGTRLTVL.

The chain has TRBV30 and TRBJ2-3; 7 bases fit TRBD2. The CDR3 has 15 amino acids. The germline V gene has CDR1 GTSNPN and CDR2 SVGIG (reference sequence). Losses at the gene ends were 5 bases for V and 0 bases for J; bases not matched to a gene: 8. The CDR3 loop reads CAWALGGGSTDTQYF. CDR3 nucleotide sequence: TGTGCCTGGGCCTTGGGGGGGGGTAGCACAGATACGCAGTATTTT.